The 26 T cell receptor beta chains in this list originate from one sample, sequenced in a study of cytomegalovirus exposure and HLA in healthy donors. The primer mix had 60 Vbeta and 13 Jbeta primers. The assay was immunoSEQ multiplex PCR, and TCRdb's table has in-frame clones only and misses some. This table has 130,000 or so clones, around three quarters appearing once. Material: PBMCs. All receptors come from a man aged 30 to 39 in good health and CMV-seronegative.

The rearrangement uses TRBV18 and TRBJ1-1; tentative D call: TRBD1 (5 bases). Germline V gene lookup returns CDR1 KGHSH and CDR2 LQKENI. Trimming cost V 0 bases and J 4 bases, with 12 bases left between them. The CDR3 has 15 amino acids. CDR3 sequence: CASSPPGREGTEAFF. CDR3 sequence (DNA): TGTGCCAGCTCACCACCGGGCAGGGAGGGCACTGAAGCTTTCTTT.

This clone was seen only a few times. The V and J genes are TRBV6-1 and TRBJ1-4; possibly TRBD1 for D (5 bases). The CDR3 covers 16 residues. Germline V gene sequence: CDR1 MNHNS, CDR2 SASEGT. Between the trimmed V and J ends, which lost 4 bases and 7 bases, there was a span of 19 bases. The CDR3 nucleotides are TGTGCCAGCAGTGGCCTGACAGTCAGAACGGGTGAAAAACTGTTTTTT. Its translation: CASSGLTVRTGEKLFF.

The chain joins TRBV4-3 to TRBJ2-7; possible D gene TRBD1, 5 bases. The CDR3 extends over 16 amino acids. V dropped 1 base and J dropped 1 base, with 14 bases sitting between them. Germline loops: CDR1 LGHNA, CDR2 YSLEER. The chain's CDR3 is CASSQGLREWSYEQYF. In DNA form, the CDR3 reads TGCGCCAGCAGCCAAGGACTCAGGGAATGGTCCTACGAGCAGTACTTC.

Note on this clone: Other DNA sequences from this sample encode an identical CDR3 as well. This sequence joins TRBV7-2 and TRBJ2-2, with 11 bases matching TRBD2. Germline V gives CDR1 SGHTA, CDR2 FQGNSA. This CDR3 has 17 residues. After removal of 3 bases from V and 5 bases from J, the junction contained 8 bases not matched to a gene. CDR3 nucleotides: TGTGCCAGCAGCTTGGGTCTAGCGGGGGGTCCTACCGGGGAGCTGTTTTTT. Its translation is CASSLGLAGGPTGELFF.

The chain recombines TRBV5-1 with TRBJ2-7, with a tentative D call TRBD2 (7 bases). Germline V CDR1 and CDR2: SGHRS, YFSETQ. This CDR3 has 13 amino acids. Trimming took 0 bases from V and 8 from J, leaving 12 bases between them. This CDR3 reads CASSLAGGGKQYF. The CDR3 DNA reads as TGCGCCAGCAGCTTGGCCGGCGGGGGCAAGCAGTACTTC.

The chain recombines TRBV30 with TRBJ2-7, with 9 bases lining up with TRBD1. This CDR3 region has 14 residues. CDR1 is GTSNPN, CDR2 SVGIG, per germline (reference sequence). V shed 8 bases, J shed 4 bases, and the junction held 12 bases outside the gene matches. The CDR3 here is CALIPGTGLYEQYF. The CDR3 nucleotides are TGTGCCCTGATCCCCGGGACAGGGTTATACGAGCAGTACTTC.

The rearrangement links TRBV6-1 to TRBJ1-2, with 7 bases that match TRBD1. J gave up 7 bases and V 3 bases, and 5 bases lay outside the gene matches. The CDR3 consists of 13 residues. Germline V gene sequence: CDR1 MNHNS, CDR2 SASEGT. The CDR3 is CASSDFGTAGYTF. The CDR3 DNA follows: TGTGCCAGCAGTGACTTTGGGACAGCTGGCTACACCTTC.

To note about this clone: Other DNA sequences in this sample translate to the same CDR3. The V gene is TRBV6-6, the J gene TRBJ1-2, with D possibly matching TRBD1 (5 bases). Deletions cut 2 bases from V and 11 bases from J, with 6 bases between. This CDR3 is 10 amino acids long. The germline CDR1 and CDR2 sequences are MNHNY and SVGAGI (reference sequence). The CDR3 nucleotides are TGTGCCAGCAGTTACAGGGGATACACCTTC. This gives the protein CASSYRGYTF.

The chain couples TRBV6-6 to TRBJ1-6, with TRBD1 matching over 7 bases. CDR3 length: 14 amino acids. Trimming took 4 bases from V and 7 from J; bases not matched to a gene: 4. Germline V gene sequence: CDR1 MNHNY, CDR2 SVGAGI (reference sequence). CDR3 residues: CASSLQGFNSPLHF. CDR3 bases: TGTGCCAGCAGTTTACAGGGGTTCAATTCACCCCTCCACTTT.

The chain carries TRBV6-5 and TRBJ2-1; 9 positions match TRBD2. Germline trimming cut 2 bases from V and 6 bases from J; bases unmatched to any gene: 8. CDR1 and CDR2 from the germline V gene are MNHEY and SVGAGI. CDR3 size: 16 residues. CDR3 coding DNA: TGTGCCAGCAGTTACACAACTAGCGGGCGGGGCAATGAGCAGTTCTTC. This translates into CASSYTTSGRGNEQFF.

The chain recombines TRBV7-3 with TRBJ2-3; D perhaps matches TRBD1 (6 bases). Germline CDR1 SGHTA, CDR2 FQGTGA. The V end was cut by 2 bases, the J end by 1 base, with 13 bases between. The length of the CDR3 is 16 residues. The CDR3 spells CASSLAGRGGTDTQYF. As DNA, the CDR3 is TGTGCCAGCAGCTTAGCCGGCAGGGGAGGCACAGATACGCAGTATTTT.

The chain combines TRBV14 with TRBJ2-5, with a possible D match to TRBD1 (5 bases). V shed 0 bases and J shed 2 bases, with 10 bases lying between them. The CDR3 is made up of 15 amino acids. CDR1 and CDR2 from the germline V gene are SGHDN and FVKESK. The CDR3 nucleotides read TGTGCCAGCAGCCAAGAAGGGGCCCGGCAAGAGACCCAGTACTTC. This gives the protein CASSQEGARQETQYF.

This chain links TRBV28 with TRBJ2-5, with D possibly being TRBD1 (5 bases). V lost 4 bases and J lost 0, with 12 bases in between. The germline V gene has CDR1 MDHEN and CDR2 SYDVKM. This CDR3 is 15 amino acids long. The CDR3 here is CASSSTELYQETQYF. The CDR3 DNA reads TGTGCCAGCAGTTCGACAGAATTGTACCAAGAGACCCAGTACTTC.

This clone was seen just once. The DNA of the CDR3 is TGTGCCACAGCCAGGGTCGTAGAGACCCAGTACTTC. Its protein is CATARVVETQYF. V usage is TRBV7-2 and J usage is TRBJ2-5, with TRBD1 as a possible D gene (5 bases). Germline lookup yields CDR1 SGHTA and CDR2 FQGNSA. CDR3 length: 12 residues. Between the trimmed V and J ends, which lost 10 bases and 4 bases, there was a span of 13 bases.

The J gene is TRBJ2-7, the V gene TRBV5-1, with 7 bases matching TRBD2. The V gene's germline CDR1 is SGHRS and CDR2 YFSETQ. This CDR3 comprises 14 residues. Trimming cost V 4 bases and J 6 bases; bases outside gene matches: 10. CDR3 DNA: TGCGCCAGCAGCCTCAGCGGGACCCCGGGCGAGCAGTACTTC. Protein sequence: CASSLSGTPGEQYF.

Only a few counts were recorded for this clone. V usage is TRBV5-1 and J usage is TRBJ1-2; maybe TRBD1 (6 bases). The V end lost 4 bases, the J end lost 2 bases, and 12 bases lay between the germline ends. Germline CDR1 SGHRS, CDR2 YFSETQ. The CDR3 consists of 14 residues. CDR3 DNA: TGCGCCAGCAGCCTGGGCCAGGGGAACTATGGCTACACCTTC. It codes for CASSLGQGNYGYTF.

J is TRBJ2-1 and V is TRBV7-9; D unresolved. The CDR3 is 12 residues long. Trimming took off 0 bases at V and 7 bases at J, with 4 bases between the two ends. Germline V gene sequence: CDR1 SEHNR, CDR2 FQNEAQ (reference sequence). CDR3 in amino acids: CASSLAANEQFF. The CDR3 DNA follows: TGTGCCAGCAGCTTAGCTGCGAATGAGCAGTTCTTC. Full variable domain (rest looked up from reference TRBV7-9 and TRBJ2-1): DTGVSQNPRHKITKRGQNVTFRCDPISEHNRLYWYRQTLGQGPEFLTYFQNEAQLEKSRLLSDRFSAERPKGSFSTLEIQRTEQGDSAMYLCASSLAANEQFFGPGTRLTVL.

The V call is TRBV25-1, the J call TRBJ1-1; possible D gene TRBD1, 5 bases. V dropped 1 base and J dropped 0 bases, with 9 bases sitting between them. The CDR3 extends over 15 amino acids. Germline V lookup: CDR1 MGHDK, CDR2 SYGVNS. The CDR3 DNA follows: TGTGCCAGCAGTGAATCGGTAGGGGTGAACACTGAAGCTTTCTTT. It codes for CASSESVGVNTEAFF.

In this sample, this clone turned up once. The V call is TRBV6-5, the J call TRBJ2-1, with TRBD2 as a possible D gene (6 bases). The CDR3 has 13 amino acids. With 5 bases removed from V and 4 bases from J, the gap between germline ends came to 9 bases. Germline V gene lookup returns CDR1 MNHEY and CDR2 SVGAGI. The CDR3 DNA sequence: TGTGCCAGCAGTCTCCGGGGGTACAATGAGCAGTTCTTC. It encodes CASSLRGYNEQFF.

J is TRBJ2-7 and V is TRBV28; 8 bases are a match to TRBD1. This CDR3 region has 14 residues. The germline gives CDR1 MDHEN, CDR2 SYDVKM. Trimming cost V 6 bases and J 3 bases; bases outside gene matches: 7. CDR3 nucleotide sequence: TGTGCCAGCAGCCCCGGACAGGGATTCTACGAGCAGTACTTC. Translated: CASSPGQGFYEQYF.

This clone was detected once. V is TRBV9 and J is TRBJ2-3; 12 bases are a match to TRBD2. Germline lookup yields CDR1 SGDLS and CDR2 YYNGEE. J gave up 4 bases and V 5 bases, and 5 bases lay outside the gene matches. The CDR3 runs 15 residues. The chain's CDR3 is CASSFGLAGSDTQYF. The CDR3 nucleotides read TGTGCCAGCAGTTTCGGACTAGCGGGATCAGATACGCAGTATTTT. The full variable domain, rest sourced from reference TRBV9 and TRBJ2-3, is DSGVTQTPKHLITATGQRVTLRCSPRSGDLSVYWYQQSLDQGLQFLIQYYNGEERAKGNILERFSAQQFPDLHSELNLSSLELGDSALYFCASSFGLAGSDTQYFGPGTRLTVL.

The V and J genes are TRBV6-4 and TRBJ1-1, with D hard to call. Trimming took off 9 bases at V and 1 base at J, with 6 bases between the two ends. The CDR3 runs 11 residues. CDR1 and CDR2 (germline): MRHNA, SNTAGT. Written as DNA, the CDR3 is TGTGCCAGTACTAGGAACACTGAAGCTTTCTTT. Translating gives CASTRNTEAFF.

The genes are TRBV25-1 and TRBJ2-1, with 8 positions matching TRBD2. With V trimmed by 4 bases and J by 4 bases, 3 bases remained unmatched. Germline CDR1 is MGHDK and CDR2 is SYGVNS. CDR3 length: 14 residues. The DNA for the CDR3 is TGTGCCAGCAGTGGCGGGGGGCGGTACAATGAGCAGTTCTTC. This gives the protein CASSGGGRYNEQFF.

The chain couples TRBV19 to TRBJ1-1, with D perhaps matching TRBD1 (5 bases). The germline gives CDR1 LNHDA, CDR2 SQIVND (reference sequence). V shed 8 bases and J shed 5 bases, with 12 bases lying between them. The CDR3 is 12 residues long. This chain's CDR3 is CASSWEGTEAFF. CDR3 nucleotide sequence: TGTGCCAGTTCTTGGGAGGGGACTGAAGCTTTCTTT.

The CDR3 region is CASSQGGGPRNNEQFF. The DNA for the CDR3 is TGTGCCAGCAGCCAAGGGGGGGGCCCACGGAACAATGAGCAGTTCTTC. This rearrangement joins TRBV4-2 to TRBJ2-1, with TRBD2 as a possible D gene (7 bases). From germline, CDR1 is LGHNA and CDR2 YNFKEQ. The CDR3 contains 16 residues. The V and J ends lost 1 base and 5 bases respectively, with 15 bases between them.

The gene calls are TRBV5-1 and TRBJ2-7; a weak D match, TRBD1 (6 bases). Trimming pared 6 bases from V and 7 bases from J, leaving 20 bases between. The CDR3 consists of 14 residues. Germline CDR1 is SGHRS and CDR2 is YFSETQ. The CDR3 coding sequence is TGCGCCAGCAACCGGGACACGCTACCTCAGGAGCAGTACTTC. Protein sequence: CASNRDTLPQEQYF.